A selection of T cell receptor beta chains follows, all from one sample in a study of blood T cell repertoires in COVID-19. TCRdb's copy holds only in-frame clones and misses some; the assay was immunoSEQ multiplex PCR. Of about 120,000 clones in the sample, 75% to 85% are singletons; the top ten hold 3.8%. The sequenced material came from peripheral blood. The source is a woman between 45 and 60 years old with acute or convalescent COVID-19. Each CDR3 is given without its conserved first and last residue. Size is omitted from some rows. Given values are once, few, many or a class for expanded clones.

v_call	j_call	clone_size	cdr3_aa
TRBV11-2	TRBJ2-1	.	ASSESLAGFNEQF
TRBV2	TRBJ1-2	.	ASKGQDYGYT
TRBV29-1	TRBJ2-3	.	SVELAGITDTQY
TRBV29-1	TRBJ2-4	.	SVEGSSGDIQY
TRBV9	TRBJ2-2	.	ASTRVSTGELF
TRBV25-1	TRBJ2-7	once	ASSEWRGINDEQY
TRBV5-4	TRBJ2-2	once	ASQTSGGAGELF
TRBV6-5	TRBJ2-1	.	ASSYSTTGINEQF
TRBV10-3	TRBJ1-6	.	AIRPGQYNSPLH
TRBV6-2/TRBV6-3	TRBJ2-1	.	ASSYQTRHTGNEQF
TRBV3-1/TRBV3-2	TRBJ1-3	.	ASNQRSGNTIY
TRBV9	TRBJ2-5	.	ASSLGLAEETQY
TRBV14	TRBJ1-2	.	ASSQWGDGYT
TRBV11-3	TRBJ2-1	.	ASSPDRINEQF
TRBV2	TRBJ1-5	.	ASSEEVGQPQH
TRBV5-1	TRBJ2-1	.	ASRSWTGSYNEQF
TRBV7-8	TRBJ1-3	.	ASSTRTGPRSGNTIY
TRBV19	TRBJ1-5	few	ASSILTGSNQPQH
TRBV6-5	TRBJ2-6	.	ASSFDRVANVLT
TRBV15	TRBJ2-1	.	ATSGPTSGRAQF
TRBV14	TRBJ1-6	.	ASSARDRGAYNSPLH
TRBV30	TRBJ1-3	.	AWSVRGAGNTIY
TRBV6-5	TRBJ2-4	.	ASSYSLWDSKNIQY
TRBV3-1/TRBV3-2	TRBJ2-1	.	ASSQGLDKF